This T cell receptor beta chain was found in a study of shared clonotypes between healthy human individuals. As for the study in general: Donors were a couple of women and a few men aged 18 to 49.

Concerning this clone itself: Its matching antigen is unknown.

Under the authors' procedure: In the immunoSEQ data, sequences were junction-only and lacked quality scores, so filtering differed. Generated by immunoSEQ multiplex PCR, the TCRdb table keeps only in-frame clones and is missing some. D and trimming come from the DNA, and the V and J calls and clone size come from that table. The table has fewer than 1 million clones, just over 95% seen once; the top ten hold 0.2% to 0.25%. Germline lookup yields CDR1 SGHAT and CDR2 FQNNGV. With 4 bases removed from V and 0 bases from J, the gap between germline ends came to 13 bases. The CDR3 is 15 residues long. The study, taken as a whole, reports: Sequencing depth was expected to affect clonotype sharing among donors. Among the subsets, naive ones generally showed larger estimated richness than memory ones.

Naive-designated CD8 cells lacked CD45RO, were positively enriched for CCR7, and omitted terminally differentiated effector memory CD45RA+ cells. The sequenced sample was naive CD8+ T cells sorted from blood. The receptor comes from a man aged 25 to 40 in good health. The chain is built from TRBV11-2 and TRBJ2-7, with a tentative D call TRBD2 (6 bases). As DNA, the CDR3 is TGTGCCAGCAGCTCCCTAGCGCAGTACTCCTACGAGCAGTACTTC. It yields the protein CASSSLAQYSYEQYF. Full variable domain (rest looked up from reference TRBV11-2 and TRBJ2-7): EAGVAQSPRYKIIEKRQSVAFWCNPISGHATLYWYQQILGQGPKLLIQFQNNGVVDDSQLPKDRFSAERLKGVDSTLKIQPAKLEDSAVYLCASSSLAQYSYEQYFGPGTRLTVT.